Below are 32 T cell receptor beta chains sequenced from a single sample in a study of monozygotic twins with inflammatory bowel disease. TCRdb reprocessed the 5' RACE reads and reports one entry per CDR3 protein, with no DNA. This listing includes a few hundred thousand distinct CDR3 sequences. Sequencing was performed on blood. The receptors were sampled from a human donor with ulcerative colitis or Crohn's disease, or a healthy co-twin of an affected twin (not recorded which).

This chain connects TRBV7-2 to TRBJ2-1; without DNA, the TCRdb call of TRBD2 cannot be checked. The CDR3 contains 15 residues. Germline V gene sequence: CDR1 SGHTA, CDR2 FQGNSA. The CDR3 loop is CASSRGSGRLNEQFF.

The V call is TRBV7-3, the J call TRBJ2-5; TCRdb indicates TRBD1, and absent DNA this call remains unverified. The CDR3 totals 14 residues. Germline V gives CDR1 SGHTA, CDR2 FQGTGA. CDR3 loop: CASSLDRDQETQYF.

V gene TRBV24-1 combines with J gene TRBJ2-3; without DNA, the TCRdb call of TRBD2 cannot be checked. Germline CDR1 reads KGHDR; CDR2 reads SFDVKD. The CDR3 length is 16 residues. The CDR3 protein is CATSDRTSGSADTQYF.

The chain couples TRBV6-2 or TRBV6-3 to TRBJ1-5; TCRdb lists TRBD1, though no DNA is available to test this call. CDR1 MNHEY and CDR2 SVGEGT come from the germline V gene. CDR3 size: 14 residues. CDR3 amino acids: CASGREPANQPQHF.

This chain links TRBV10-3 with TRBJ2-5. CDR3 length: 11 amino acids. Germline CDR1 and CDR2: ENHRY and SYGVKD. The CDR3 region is CAISEEKTQYF.

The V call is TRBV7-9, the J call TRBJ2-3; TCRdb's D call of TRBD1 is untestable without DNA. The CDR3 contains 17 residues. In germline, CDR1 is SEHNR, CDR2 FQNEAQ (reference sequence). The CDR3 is CASSFTLDRATTDTQYF.

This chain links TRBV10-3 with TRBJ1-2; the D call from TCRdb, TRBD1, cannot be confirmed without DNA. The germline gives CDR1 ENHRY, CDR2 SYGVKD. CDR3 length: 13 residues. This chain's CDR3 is CAIEDRGHYGYTF.

The CDR3 protein is CASSQDELSDQPQHF. The chain links TRBV4-1 to TRBJ1-5. The CDR3 runs to 15 residues. Germline V gene data show CDR1 as MGHRA and CDR2 as YSYEKL.

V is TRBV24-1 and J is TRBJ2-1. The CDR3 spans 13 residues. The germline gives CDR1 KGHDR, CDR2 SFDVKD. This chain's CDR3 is CATRPLGGSEQFF.

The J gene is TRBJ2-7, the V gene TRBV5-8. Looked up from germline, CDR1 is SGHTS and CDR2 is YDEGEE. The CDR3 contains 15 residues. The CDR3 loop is CASSLDGSRLYEQYF.

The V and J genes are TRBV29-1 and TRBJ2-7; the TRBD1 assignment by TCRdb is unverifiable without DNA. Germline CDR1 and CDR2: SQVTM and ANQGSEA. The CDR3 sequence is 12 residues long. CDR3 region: CSVVTGVNEQYF.

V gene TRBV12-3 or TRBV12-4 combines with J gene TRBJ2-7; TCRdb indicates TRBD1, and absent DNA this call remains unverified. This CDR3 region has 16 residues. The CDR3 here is CASSRRTGGGSYEQYF.

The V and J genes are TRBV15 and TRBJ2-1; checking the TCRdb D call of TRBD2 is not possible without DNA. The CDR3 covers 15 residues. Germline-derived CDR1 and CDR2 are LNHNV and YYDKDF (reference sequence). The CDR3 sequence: CATSRDIGRSDEQFF.

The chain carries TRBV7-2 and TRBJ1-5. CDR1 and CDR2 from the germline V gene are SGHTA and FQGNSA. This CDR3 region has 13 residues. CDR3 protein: CASSLVSSQPQHF. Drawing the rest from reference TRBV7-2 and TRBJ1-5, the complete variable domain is GAGVSQSPSNKVTEKGKDVELRCDPISGHTALYWYRQSLGQGLEFLIYFQGNSAPDKSGLPSDRFSAERTGGSVSTLTIQRTQQEDSAVYLCASSLVSSQPQHFGDGTRLSIL.

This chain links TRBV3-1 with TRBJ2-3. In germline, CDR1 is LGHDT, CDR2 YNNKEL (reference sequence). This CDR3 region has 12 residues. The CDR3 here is CASSQYTDTQYF.

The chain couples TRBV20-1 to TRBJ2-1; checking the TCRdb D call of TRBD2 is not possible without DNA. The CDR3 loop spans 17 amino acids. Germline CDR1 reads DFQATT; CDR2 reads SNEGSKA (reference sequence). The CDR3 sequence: CSALFPGTSGGLNEQFF.

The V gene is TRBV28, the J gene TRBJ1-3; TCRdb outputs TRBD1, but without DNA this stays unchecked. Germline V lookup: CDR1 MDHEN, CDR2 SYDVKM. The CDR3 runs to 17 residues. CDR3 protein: CASSLTGAQSDGNTIYF. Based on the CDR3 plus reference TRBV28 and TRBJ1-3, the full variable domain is DVKVTQSSRYLVKRTGEKVFLECVQDMDHENMFWYRQDPGLGLRLIYFSYDVKMKEKGDIPEGYSVSREKKERFSLILESASTNQTSMYLCASSLTGAQSDGNTIYFGEGSWLTVV.

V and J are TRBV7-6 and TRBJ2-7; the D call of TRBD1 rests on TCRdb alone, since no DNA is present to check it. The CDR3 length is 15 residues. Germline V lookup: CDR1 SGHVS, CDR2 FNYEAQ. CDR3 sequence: CASSLETTGTGEQYF.

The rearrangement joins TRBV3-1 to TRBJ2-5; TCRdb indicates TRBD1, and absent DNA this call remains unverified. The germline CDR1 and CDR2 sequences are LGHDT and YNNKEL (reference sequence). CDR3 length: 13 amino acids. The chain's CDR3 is CASRPRGRETQYF.

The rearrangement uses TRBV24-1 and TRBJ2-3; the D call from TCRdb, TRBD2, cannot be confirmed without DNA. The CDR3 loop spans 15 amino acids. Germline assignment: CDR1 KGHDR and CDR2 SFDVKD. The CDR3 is CATSDFRESTDTQYF.

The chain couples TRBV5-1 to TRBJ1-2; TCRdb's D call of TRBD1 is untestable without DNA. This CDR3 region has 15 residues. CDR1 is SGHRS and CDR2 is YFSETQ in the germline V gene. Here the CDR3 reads CASSSYGDSNYGYTF.

The CDR3 sequence is CSAQGTNSGNTIYF. V and J are TRBV20-1 and TRBJ1-3; the TCRdb call, TRBD1, lacks DNA for checking. This CDR3 is built from 14 residues. The V gene's germline CDR1 is DFQATT and CDR2 SNEGSKA (reference sequence).

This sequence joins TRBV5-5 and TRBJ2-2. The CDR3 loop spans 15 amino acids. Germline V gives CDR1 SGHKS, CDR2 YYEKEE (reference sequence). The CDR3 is CASSPTPFVTGELFF.

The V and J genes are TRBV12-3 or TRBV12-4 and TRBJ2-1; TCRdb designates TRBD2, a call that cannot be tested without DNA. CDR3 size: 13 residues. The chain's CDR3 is CASDWRAGNEQFF.

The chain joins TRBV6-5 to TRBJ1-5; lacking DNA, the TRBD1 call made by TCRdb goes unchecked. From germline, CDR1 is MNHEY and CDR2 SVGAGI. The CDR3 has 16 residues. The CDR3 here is CASSSGTGGGSQPQHF.

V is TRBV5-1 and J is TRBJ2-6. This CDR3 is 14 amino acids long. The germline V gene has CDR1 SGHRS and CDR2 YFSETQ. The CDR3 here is CASSERVGANVLTF.

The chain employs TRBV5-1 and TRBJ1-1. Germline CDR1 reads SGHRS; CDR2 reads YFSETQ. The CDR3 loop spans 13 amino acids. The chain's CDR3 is CASSSPGLTEAFF.

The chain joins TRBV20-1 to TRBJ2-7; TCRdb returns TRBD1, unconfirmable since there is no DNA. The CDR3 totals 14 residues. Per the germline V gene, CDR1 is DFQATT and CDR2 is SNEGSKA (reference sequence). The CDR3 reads CSARDLTGSYEQYF.

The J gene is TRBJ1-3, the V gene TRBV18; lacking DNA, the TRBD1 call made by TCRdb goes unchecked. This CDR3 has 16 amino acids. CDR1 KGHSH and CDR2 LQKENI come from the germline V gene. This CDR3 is CASSSRQADSGNTIYF.

The CDR3 region is CASSPEEARATEAFF. The chain uses TRBV18 and TRBJ1-1; without DNA, the TCRdb call of TRBD1 cannot be checked. This CDR3 region has 15 residues. Germline CDR1 reads KGHSH; CDR2 reads LQKENI. Complete variable domain (other parts from reference TRBV18 and TRBJ1-1): NAGVMQNPRHLVRRRGQEARLRCSPMKGHSHVYWYRQLPEEGLKFMVYLQKENIIDESGMPKERFSAEFPKEGPSILRIQQVVRGDSAAYFCASSPEEARATEAFFGQGTRLTVV.

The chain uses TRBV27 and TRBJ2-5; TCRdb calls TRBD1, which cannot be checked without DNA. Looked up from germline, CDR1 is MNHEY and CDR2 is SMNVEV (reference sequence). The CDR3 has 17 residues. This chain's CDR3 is CASASRGVGGRQETQYF.

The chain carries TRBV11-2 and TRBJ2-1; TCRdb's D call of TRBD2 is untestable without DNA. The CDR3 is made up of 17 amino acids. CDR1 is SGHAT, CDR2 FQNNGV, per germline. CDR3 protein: CASSPRMTSGRYNEQFF.